This T cell receptor beta chain came from a study of shared clonotypes between healthy human individuals. Study in general: CD4 naive and memory got three plates each, CD8 naive two, CD8 memory one.

This CDR3 contains 15 residues. Trimming removed 1 base at V and 2 bases at J, with 12 bases between. Germline CDR1 SNHLY, CDR2 FYNNEI. CD45RA-negative memory and CD45RA+ naive subsets were split from the CD4+ cells. Sequencing used immunoSEQ multiplex PCR; TCRdb keeps in-frame clones, though not all of them. The table has roughly 760,000 clones, 74% seen once; the top ten hold approximately 1.7%. Details on this clone: Its antigen is currently unknown.

Whole-study results and caveats: Among donors, sharing of clonotypes was expected to be affected by sequencing depth. Only blood was sampled, and tissue TCR repertoires likely differ from blood ones.

The sequencing input was memory CD4+ T cells sorted from blood. Subset given: CD45RA-negative fraction. The sequence was obtained from a woman younger than 45 in good health. The rearrangement uses TRBV2 and TRBJ2-7; perhaps TRBD2 as D (6 bases). The chain's CDR3 is CASSEVGTHTYEQYF. The DNA of the CDR3 is TGTGCCAGCAGTGAAGTTGGGACTCATACCTACGAGCAGTACTTC.